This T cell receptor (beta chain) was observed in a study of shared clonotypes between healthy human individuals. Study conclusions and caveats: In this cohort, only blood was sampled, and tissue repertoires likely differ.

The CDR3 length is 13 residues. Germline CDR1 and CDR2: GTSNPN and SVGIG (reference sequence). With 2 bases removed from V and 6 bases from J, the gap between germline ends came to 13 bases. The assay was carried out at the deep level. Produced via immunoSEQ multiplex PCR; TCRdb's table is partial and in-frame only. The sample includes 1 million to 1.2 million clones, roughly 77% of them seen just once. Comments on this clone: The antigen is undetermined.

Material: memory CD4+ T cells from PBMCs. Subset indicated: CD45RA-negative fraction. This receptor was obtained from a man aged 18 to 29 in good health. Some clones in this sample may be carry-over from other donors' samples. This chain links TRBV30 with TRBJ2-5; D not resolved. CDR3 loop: CAWSSEVLKTQYF. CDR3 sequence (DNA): TGTGCCTGGAGTAGCGAGGTTCTGAAGACCCAGTACTTC.